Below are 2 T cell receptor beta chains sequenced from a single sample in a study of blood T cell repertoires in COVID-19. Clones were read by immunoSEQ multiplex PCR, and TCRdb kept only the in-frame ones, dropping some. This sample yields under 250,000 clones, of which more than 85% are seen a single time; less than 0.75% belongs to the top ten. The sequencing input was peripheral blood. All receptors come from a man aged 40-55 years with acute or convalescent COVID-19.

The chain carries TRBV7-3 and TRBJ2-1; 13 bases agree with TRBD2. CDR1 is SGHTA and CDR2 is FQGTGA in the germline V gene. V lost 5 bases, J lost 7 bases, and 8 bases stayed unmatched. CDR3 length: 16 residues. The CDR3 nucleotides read TGTGCCAGCAGCGACCCGGGGACTAGCGGGGAGAATGAGCAGTTCTTC. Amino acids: CASSDPGTSGENEQFF.

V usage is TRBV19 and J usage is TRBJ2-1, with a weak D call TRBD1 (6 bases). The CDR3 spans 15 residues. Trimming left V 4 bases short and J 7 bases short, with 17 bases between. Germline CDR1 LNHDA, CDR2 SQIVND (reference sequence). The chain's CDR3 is CASSTRGHQGNEQFF. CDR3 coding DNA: TGTGCCAGTAGTACACGGGGTCACCAGGGGAATGAGCAGTTCTTC.